One sample yielded the 29 T cell receptor beta chains listed below, sequenced in a study of PD-1 blockade in classical Hodgkin lymphoma. The data were produced by immunoSEQ multiplex PCR, yet TCRdb's version contains in-frame clones alone and is incomplete. The table lists tens of thousands of clones, around 90% of them singletons. Each patient relapsed following autologous stem cell transplantation, and prior brentuximab vedotin exposure differed. The sequences come from peripheral blood mononuclear cells (PBMCs), collected at baseline. These receptors all come from a human donor with classical Hodgkin lymphoma.

This clone was recorded a few times. V is TRBV11-2 and J is TRBJ2-7; tentatively, D is TRBD1 (6 bases). This CDR3 region has 15 residues. CDR1 is SGHAT and CDR2 is FQNNGV in the germline V gene. Trimming removed 0 bases from V and 6 bases from J, with 15 bases in between. CDR3 residues: CASSLDPGDISEQYF. In DNA form, the CDR3 reads TGTGCCAGCAGCTTAGATCCAGGGGATATCTCCGAGCAGTACTTC.

J is TRBJ2-1 and V is TRBV28, with D maybe TRBD2 (6 bases). There are 15 residues in the CDR3. Germline V gene data show CDR1 as MDHEN and CDR2 as SYDVKM. Trimming took off 2 bases at V and 0 bases at J, with 8 bases between the two ends. DNA for the CDR3: TGTGCCAGCAGTTTAAGGCGGGACTCCTACAATGAGCAGTTCTTC. Protein sequence: CASSLRRDSYNEQFF.

The V and J genes are TRBV2 and TRBJ2-2; 7 positions agree with TRBD1. V was clipped by 9 bases and J by 0 bases; unmatched bases: 10. CDR3 size: 16 residues. Per the germline V gene, CDR1 is SNHLY and CDR2 is FYNNEI. The CDR3 nucleotides are TGTGCCAGAGAAAGAGACAGGGAATCGAACACCGGGGAGCTGTTTTTT. Translating gives CARERDRESNTGELFF.

This chain links TRBV5-6 with TRBJ2-7; D not resolved. Germline V gene sequence: CDR1 SGHDT, CDR2 YYEEEE. Trimming took 2 bases from V and 2 from J, leaving 8 bases between them. The CDR3 sequence is 13 residues long. CDR3 coding DNA: TGTGCCAGCAGCTTCGGGCGAGCCTACGAGCAGTACTTC. Its translation: CASSFGRAYEQYF.

The rearrangement uses TRBV7-9 and TRBJ2-1, with D possibly called TRBD1 or TRBD2 (5 bases each). Germline V gene sequence: CDR1 SEHNR, CDR2 FQNEAQ (reference sequence). Trimming took off 4 bases at V and 12 bases at J, with 13 bases between the two ends. The CDR3 sequence is 12 residues long. CDR3 sequence: CASSSLWGRQFF. For the CDR3, the DNA is TGTGCCAGCAGCTCCTTATGGGGACGGCAGTTCTTC.

J is TRBJ2-2 and V is TRBV10-3; D is uncertain. The CDR3 is 15 amino acids. The V gene lost 3 bases and the J gene lost 8 bases, with 16 bases spanning the gap. Germline loops: CDR1 ENHRY, CDR2 SYGVKD. CDR3 protein: CAISDLGPQGGELFF. The CDR3 bases are TGTGCCATCAGTGATCTGGGTCCCCAAGGTGGGGAGCTGTTTTTT.

The chain couples TRBV18 to TRBJ2-3, with 8 bases identical to TRBD1. J gave up 1 base and V 2 bases, and 8 bases lay outside the gene matches. CDR1 and CDR2 (germline): KGHSH, LQKENI. The CDR3 covers 17 residues. The CDR3 sequence is CASSPWGQTGGTDTQYF. CDR3 sequence (DNA): TGTGCCAGCTCACCATGGGGGCAGACAGGGGGCACAGATACGCAGTATTTT.

The rearrangement joins TRBV6-1 to TRBJ1-4; D call uncertain. Trimming stripped 2 bases from V and 0 bases from J, with 16 bases between. Germline loops: CDR1 MNHNS, CDR2 SASEGT. The CDR3 is 18 residues long. The CDR3 reads CASSEYPQDYATNEKLFF. In DNA form, the CDR3 reads TGTGCCAGCAGTGAATACCCTCAGGATTATGCAACTAATGAAAAACTGTTTTTT.

This sequence joins TRBV27 and TRBJ2-1; TRBD2 matches at 12 bases. CDR3 length equals 17 residues. V gave up 2 bases and J gave up 7 bases; unmatched junction bases: 9. Per germline, CDR1 MNHEY and CDR2 SMNVEV (reference sequence). CDR3 amino acids: CASSLILAGGMGNEQFF. CDR3 coding DNA: TGTGCCAGCAGTTTAATTCTAGCGGGAGGGATGGGGAATGAGCAGTTCTTC.

J is TRBJ1-5 and V is TRBV6-1; the D is unclear. V shed 2 bases and J shed 4 bases, with 12 bases lying between them. The germline gives CDR1 MNHNS, CDR2 SASEGT. The CDR3 has 15 residues. The CDR3 DNA is TGTGCCAGCAGTGAACACCTAAACCCTAATCAGCCCCAGCATTTT. This codes for CASSEHLNPNQPQHF.

The V and J genes are TRBV27 and TRBJ2-1; tentatively, D is TRBD2 (5 bases). CDR3 length equals 15 residues. Trimming cost V 5 bases and J 5 bases, with 16 bases left between them. Germline V gene data show CDR1 as MNHEY and CDR2 as SMNVEV (reference sequence). The CDR3 nucleotides read TGTGCCAGCAGTGTAGGTGTGGGAGAAGACAATGAGCAGTTCTTC. Residues: CASSVGVGEDNEQFF.

V usage is TRBV27 and J usage is TRBJ1-1; D not resolved. Germline V gene sequence: CDR1 MNHEY, CDR2 SMNVEV (reference sequence). V was pared by 3 bases and J by 4 bases, with 15 bases between. The CDR3 contains 15 residues. The CDR3 bases are TGTGCCAGCAGTTTCCACCCCGGCTTTGGCACTGAAGCTTTCTTT. Translating it yields CASSFHPGFGTEAFF.

The gene calls are TRBV5-1 and TRBJ1-1; no clear D gene. The V gene lost 0 bases and the J gene lost 2 bases, with 11 bases spanning the gap. The CDR3 sequence is 15 residues long. Germline V gene data show CDR1 as SGHRS and CDR2 as YFSETQ. The CDR3 is CASSLEASSNTEAFF. The CDR3 DNA is TGCGCCAGCAGCTTGGAGGCCAGCTCAAACACTGAAGCTTTCTTT.

V and J are TRBV9 and TRBJ2-3; TRBD2 matches 8 bases. Germline values: CDR1 SGDLS, CDR2 YYNGEE. The CDR3 is 16 residues long. Trimming took 2 bases from V and 4 from J; bases not matched to a gene: 9. Here the CDR3 DNA reads TGTGCCAGCAGCGTCTTCTCGGGAGGGGGAGCAGATACGCAGTATTTT. It yields the protein CASSVFSGGGADTQYF.

As DNA, the CDR3 is TGTGCCAGCAGCCGAGCAGACGGGGGAGTGGGTGACGATGAGCAGTTCTTC. This translates into CASSRADGGVGDDEQFF. The chain couples TRBV7-9 to TRBJ2-1; tentative D call: TRBD2 (6 bases). Trimming left V 5 bases short and J 8 bases short, with 25 bases between. The CDR3 covers 17 residues. Germline V lookup: CDR1 SEHNR, CDR2 FQNEAQ (reference sequence).

The rearrangement links TRBV5-1 to TRBJ2-1; 10 bases are shared with TRBD1. This CDR3 contains 16 residues. The ends lost 1 base at V and 5 bases at J; junction bases unmatched: 6. Germline loops: CDR1 SGHRS, CDR2 YFSETQ. The DNA of the CDR3 is TGCGCCAGCAGCTTGAAGGGGACAGGGGTCGACAATGAGCAGTTCTTC. Its protein is CASSLKGTGVDNEQFF.

The chain links TRBV5-4 to TRBJ2-5; D ambiguous. Germline values: CDR1 SGHNT, CDR2 YYREEE (reference sequence). Trimming cost V 2 bases and J 2 bases, with 1 base left between them. The CDR3 loop spans 11 amino acids. CDR3 loop: CASSLQETQYF. The CDR3 nucleotides read TGTGCCAGCAGCTTACAAGAGACCCAGTACTTC.

This chain links TRBV2 with TRBJ1-4; D not resolved. V lost 7 bases, J lost 4 bases, and 7 bases lay in between. The CDR3 has 12 amino acids. CDR1 SNHLY and CDR2 FYNNEI come from the germline V gene. CDR3: CASKGYNEKLFF. CDR3 DNA: TGTGCCAGCAAAGGGTATAATGAAAAACTGTTTTTT.

The V gene is TRBV6-1, the J gene TRBJ2-7; D is ambiguous. V gave up 1 base and J gave up 2 bases, with 9 bases separating them. The CDR3 is 14 amino acids. Germline assignment: CDR1 MNHNS and CDR2 SASEGT. Here the CDR3 DNA reads TGTGCCAGCAGTGAAGTCGGAAACCCCTACGAGCAGTACTTC. Protein: CASSEVGNPYEQYF.

This chain links TRBV11-3 with TRBJ2-2, with 7 positions matching TRBD2. CDR1 SGHNT and CDR2 YENEEA come from the germline V gene. Trimming at V came to 1 base and at J to 4 bases, leaving 6 bases not matched to a gene. The CDR3 covers 16 residues. The CDR3 DNA is TGTGCCAGCAGCTTAGGGGCTAGCGGAGGCACCGGGGAGCTGTTTTTT. Protein sequence: CASSLGASGGTGELFF.

The genes are TRBV10-3 and TRBJ2-3; weak D call: TRBD2 (5 bases). In germline, CDR1 is ENHRY, CDR2 SYGVKD. V shed 4 bases and J shed 6 bases, with 11 bases lying between them. The CDR3 runs to 13 residues. The DNA of the CDR3 is TGTGCCATCAGTGGGACTGAGGTTGATACGCAGTATTTT. Translation gives CAISGTEVDTQYF.

The J gene is TRBJ2-7, the V gene TRBV5-6; 14 positions match TRBD2. The length of the CDR3 is 16 residues. The V gene end was trimmed by 4 bases and the J gene end by 3 bases; junction bases not matched to a gene: 6. Germline loops: CDR1 SGHDT, CDR2 YYEEEE. The CDR3 spells CASSRLAGGPFYEQYF. CDR3 coding DNA: TGTGCCAGCAGCAGACTAGCGGGAGGGCCTTTCTACGAGCAGTACTTC.

This clone was found a few times. This chain connects TRBV7-9 to TRBJ1-5, with a possible D match to TRBD1 (5 bases). V was clipped by 5 bases and J by 7 bases, with 9 bases between them. The germline CDR1 and CDR2 sequences are SEHNR and FQNEAQ (reference sequence). The CDR3 contains 12 residues. The CDR3 region is CASSQGGQPQHF. Written as DNA, the CDR3 is TGTGCCAGCAGCCAGGGCGGACAGCCCCAGCATTTT.

The chain links TRBV6-5 to TRBJ2-7, with D uncertain. Germline V lookup: CDR1 MNHEY, CDR2 SVGAGI. There are 14 residues in the CDR3. The germline V and J ends were trimmed by 4 bases and 6 bases, with 16 bases remaining between them. CDR3 residues: CASSSRFGESEQYF. CDR3 sequence (DNA): TGTGCCAGCAGTTCCCGTTTTGGGGAAAGCGAGCAGTACTTC.

A few counts support this clone. The V call is TRBV19, the J call TRBJ2-7; 7 nucleotides agree with TRBD2. In germline, CDR1 is LNHDA, CDR2 SQIVND (reference sequence). The CDR3 runs to 15 residues. Losses at the gene ends were 5 bases for V and 1 base for J; bases not matched to a gene: 8. Here the CDR3 reads CASSFDGGKSYEQYF. As DNA, the CDR3 is TGTGCCAGTAGTTTCGACGGGGGGAAATCCTACGAGCAGTACTTC.

The chain carries TRBV7-7 and TRBJ2-1; 7 positions match TRBD2. The germline CDR1 and CDR2 sequences are SSHAT and FNYEAQ (reference sequence). The CDR3 is 13 amino acids. Trimming at V came to 5 bases and at J to 8 bases, leaving 6 bases not matched to a gene. As DNA, the CDR3 is TGTGCCAGCAGCGGTGGTGGGAGGGATGAGCAGTTCTTC. Encoded protein: CASSGGGRDEQFF.

Comment on this clone: One end of the junction does not line up with germline, which may come from a read error. The CDR3 here is CASTEGKNYGQYF. In DNA, the CDR3 is TGTGCCAGCACAGAGGGGAAAAACTACGGGCAGTACTTC. This chain uses TRBV6-6 with TRBJ2-7, with D perhaps assigned TRBD1 or TRBD2 (5 bases each). This CDR3 is 13 amino acids long. In germline, CDR1 is MNHNY, CDR2 SVGAGI (reference sequence).

The chain uses TRBV10-3 and TRBJ2-3; 12 bases map to TRBD2. Trimming at V came to 6 bases and at J to 3 bases, leaving 4 bases not matched to a gene. Looked up from germline, CDR1 is ENHRY and CDR2 is SYGVKD. The CDR3 runs to 15 residues. CDR3 amino acids: CAISWTSGETDTQYF. The CDR3 bases are TGTGCCATCAGCTGGACTAGCGGGGAAACAGATACGCAGTATTTT.

This chain uses TRBV5-5 with TRBJ2-3; 7 nucleotides line up with TRBD1. Germline CDR1 reads SGHKS; CDR2 reads YYEKEE (reference sequence). The CDR3 is made up of 14 amino acids. V shed 7 bases, J shed 2 bases, and the junction held 7 bases outside the gene matches. The CDR3 DNA follows: TGTGCCAGCGAAACCGGGACAGCCACAGATACGCAGTATTTT. Translation: CASETGTATDTQYF.